The 26 T cell receptor beta chains reported below all come from one sample, sequenced in a study of CD8 T cells in Susac syndrome. An amount of RNA that ranged from 0.5 to 1 ug was reverse transcribed with random hexamers. Each CDR3 protein gets one entry after TCRdb re-called the immunoSEQ multiplex PCR reads with MiXCR. This sample carries 100,000 to 150,000 distinct CDR3 sequences, 85% to 95% of them seen once, and the ten largest clones take about 0.29%. The sequenced sample consisted of CD8+ T cells from PBMCs. Receptor source: a human donor with Susac syndrome.

The CDR3 is CASNPHPYSNQPQHF. For the CDR3, the DNA is TGTGCCAGCAACCCACACCCTTATAGCAATCAGCCCCAGCATTTT. The chain uses TRBV5-5 and TRBJ1-5, with D unclear. V shed 6 bases and J shed 0 bases, with 13 bases lying between them. CDR1 is SGHKS, CDR2 YYEKEE, per germline (reference sequence). The CDR3 is 15 residues long.

The chain joins TRBV7-9 to TRBJ1-1, with D hard to call. Between the trimmed V and J ends, which lost 1 base and 1 base, there was a span of 10 bases. CDR3 length: 15 residues. Per the germline V gene, CDR1 is SEHNR and CDR2 is FQNEAQ (reference sequence). The CDR3 loop is CASSLGWAGNTEAFF. The CDR3 DNA reads as TGTGCCAGCAGCTTAGGCTGGGCGGGGAACACTGAAGCTTTCTTT.

This chain links TRBV7-2 with TRBJ1-2; D gene uncertain. V was pared by 0 bases and J by 4 bases, with 6 bases between. This CDR3 has 13 amino acids. Germline V gene sequence: CDR1 SGHTA, CDR2 FQGNSA. CDR3 region: CASSLAGSYGYTF. The CDR3 coding sequence is TGTGCCAGCAGCTTAGCCGGCAGCTATGGCTACACCTTC.

The rearrangement joins TRBV20-1 to TRBJ1-5, with D perhaps TRBD1 (5 bases). The CDR3 runs to 16 residues. Germline V gene lookup returns CDR1 DFQATT and CDR2 SNEGSKA (reference sequence). The V end was cut by 4 bases, the J end by 1 base, with 17 bases between. CDR3 sequence reads: CSATSAREQSNQPQHF. Written as DNA, the CDR3 is TGCAGTGCTACCTCAGCCAGGGAGCAAAGCAATCAGCCCCAGCATTTT.

V gene TRBV4-2 combines with J gene TRBJ2-1, with 8 bases aligning to TRBD1. With V trimmed by 0 bases and J by 2 bases, 3 bases remained unmatched. Germline V gives CDR1 LGHNA, CDR2 YNFKEQ. This CDR3 has 16 residues. As DNA, the CDR3 is TGTGCCAGCAGCCAAGAGACAGGGGACGCCTACAATGAGCAGTTCTTC. This codes for CASSQETGDAYNEQFF.

The V and J genes are TRBV4-1 and TRBJ2-7; 10 nucleotides align to TRBD1. Germline V lookup: CDR1 MGHRA, CDR2 YSYEKL. The CDR3 extends over 17 amino acids. V lost 2 bases and J lost 2; bases outside the gene matches: 9. The CDR3 is CASSQQSLGTGAYEQYF. Here the CDR3 DNA reads TGCGCCAGCAGCCAACAAAGTCTCGGGACAGGGGCCTACGAGCAGTACTTC.

Written as DNA, the CDR3 is TGCGCCAGCAGCCAAGCCCCAGGGGGCTCCACTGAAGCTTTCTTT. Its protein product is CASSQAPGGSTEAFF. The chain uses TRBV4-1 and TRBJ1-1, with 8 positions matching TRBD1. Germline values: CDR1 MGHRA, CDR2 YSYEKL. The CDR3 extends over 15 amino acids. V shed 1 base and J 4 bases; nucleotides not matched to a gene: 5.

The chain links TRBV2 to TRBJ2-3, with D perhaps being TRBD1 or TRBD2 (5 bases each). Germline-derived CDR1 and CDR2 are SNHLY and FYNNEI. The CDR3 sequence is 13 residues long. V lost 7 bases, J lost 2 bases, and 10 bases lay in between. As DNA, the CDR3 is TGTGCCAGCAAGGGGACCCCCACAGATACGCAGTATTTT. It yields the protein CASKGTPTDTQYF.

The chain carries TRBV30 and TRBJ2-3; 10 nucleotides align to TRBD2. The CDR3 extends over 15 amino acids. J lost 2 bases, V lost 3 bases, and 5 bases had no gene match. The germline V gene has CDR1 GTSNPN and CDR2 SVGIG (reference sequence). DNA of the CDR3: TGTGCCTGGAGCGCCGGGACTAGCGACACAGATACGCAGTATTTT. Amino acid sequence: CAWSAGTSDTDTQYF.

This chain joins TRBV30 and TRBJ2-5; the D is unclear. The ends were cut back, 2 bases at V and 5 bases at J, with 3 bases in the middle. Germline lookup yields CDR1 GTSNPN and CDR2 SVGIG (reference sequence). The CDR3 loop spans 10 amino acids. The CDR3 coding sequence is TGTGCCTGGAGTCGGGAGACCCAGTACTTC. It translates to CAWSRETQYF.

This chain joins TRBV13 and TRBJ2-7, with D hard to call. V was shortened by 5 bases and J by 5 bases, with 10 bases between the two germline ends. Germline V gene lookup returns CDR1 PRHDT and CDR2 FYEKMQ (reference sequence). The CDR3 has 12 residues. The CDR3 DNA follows: TGTGCCAGCAGCCTTACAGCCGACGAGCAGTACTTC. Residues: CASSLTADEQYF.

This rearrangement joins TRBV19 to TRBJ1-6; a possible D gene is TRBD1 (6 bases). Germline CDR1 and CDR2: LNHDA and SQIVND (reference sequence). With 7 bases removed from V and 9 bases from J, the gap between germline ends came to 22 bases. This CDR3 is built from 16 residues. As DNA, the CDR3 is TGTGCCAGTACTAATAGCCCAACAGGGTCGGGTTCACCCCTCCACTTT. The encoded protein is CASTNSPTGSGSPLHF. Together with reference TRBV19 and TRBJ1-6, the CDR3 gives the full variable domain: DGGITQSPKYLFRKEGQNVTLSCEQNLNHDAMYWYRQDPGQGLRLIYYSQIVNDFQKGDIAEGYSVSREKKESFPLTVTSAQKNPTAFYLCASTNSPTGSGSPLHFGNGTRLTVT.

The gene calls are TRBV6-1 and TRBJ2-2, with 10 bases that match TRBD2. V lost 8 bases, J lost 0 bases, and 12 bases stayed unmatched. The germline V gene encodes CDR1 MNHNS and CDR2 SASEGT. The CDR3 is 18 amino acids. The CDR3 loop reads CASSGRLAGATNTGELFF. The CDR3 nucleotides are TGTGCCAGCTCTGGGAGGCTAGCGGGGGCCACGAACACCGGGGAGCTGTTTTTT.

The chain joins TRBV4-3 to TRBJ2-2; no firm D call. Germline V gene data show CDR1 as LGHNA and CDR2 as YSLEER. Trimming removed 0 bases from V and 5 bases from J, with 7 bases in between. The CDR3 covers 14 residues. CDR3 loop: CASSQDFTTGELFF. As DNA, the CDR3 is TGCGCCAGCAGCCAAGATTTTACAACCGGGGAGCTGTTTTTT.

This clonotype is medium-sized by share. The rearrangement uses TRBV5-6 and TRBJ2-2; D not resolved. Per the germline V gene, CDR1 is SGHDT and CDR2 is YYEEEE. V was trimmed by 4 bases and J by 7 bases, leaving 11 bases between them. CDR3 length: 13 residues. CDR3 region: CASSPFSDGELFF. Here the CDR3 DNA reads TGTGCCAGCAGCCCGTTTTCCGACGGGGAGCTGTTTTTT. The whole variable domain, filled in from reference TRBV5-6 and TRBJ2-2, reads DAGVTQSPTHLIKTRGQQVTLRCSPKSGHDTVSWYQQALGQGPQFIFQYYEEEERQRGNFPDRFSGHQFPNYSSELNVNALLLGDSALYLCASSPFSDGELFFGEGSRLTVL.

The J gene is TRBJ1-2, the V gene TRBV12-3 or TRBV12-4, with a weak D call TRBD1 (6 bases). The V end was cut by 6 bases, the J end by 0 bases, with 8 bases between. CDR3 length equals 13 residues. CDR3: CASRGTTNYGYTF. As DNA, the CDR3 is TGTGCCAGCAGAGGGACAACTAACTATGGCTACACCTTC.

The rearrangement uses TRBV7-2 and TRBJ2-5; D may be TRBD2 (6 bases). V was trimmed by 1 base and J by 3 bases, leaving 9 bases between them. The CDR3 consists of 14 residues. The germline V gene has CDR1 SGHTA and CDR2 FQGNSA. The DNA for the CDR3 is TGTGCCAGCAGCTTAGGGCGGGGTGAAGAGACCCAGTACTTC. Residues: CASSLGRGEETQYF.

CDR3 loop: CASSRSLGYEQYF. For the CDR3, the DNA is TGTGCCAGCAGCCGCTCCCTGGGCTACGAGCAGTACTTC. The chain combines TRBV5-4 with TRBJ2-7; D gene ambiguous. CDR1 SGHNT and CDR2 YYREEE come from the germline V gene (reference sequence). V was cut by 4 bases and J by 3 bases, with 11 bases left in between. The CDR3 has 13 residues.

The V and J genes are TRBV27 and TRBJ2-7; D possibly corresponds to TRBD2 (6 bases). This CDR3 has 14 residues. Trimming took 3 bases from V and 5 from J, leaving 14 bases between them. Germline CDR1 MNHEY, CDR2 SMNVEV (reference sequence). The CDR3 region has the DNA TGTGCCAGCAGTTTGCGGGACCCCCGCAACGAGCAGTACTTC. Translated: CASSLRDPRNEQYF.

J is TRBJ2-5 and V is TRBV24-1, with 8 bases identical to TRBD1. CDR1 and CDR2 from the germline V gene are KGHDR and SFDVKD. With V trimmed by 2 bases and J by 4 bases, 5 bases remained unmatched. CDR3 size: 15 residues. CDR3 DNA sequence: TGTGCCACCAGTGATTCCAGGGGGCGCCTAGAGACCCAGTACTTC. This translates into CATSDSRGRLETQYF.

This chain uses TRBV6-6 with TRBJ2-7; 11 nucleotides agree with TRBD1. V shed 7 bases and J 6 bases; nucleotides not matched to a gene: 14. Germline CDR1 and CDR2: MNHNY and SVGAGI (reference sequence). This CDR3 has 16 residues. CDR3 region: CASNRYSGTGGIEQYF. CDR3 bases: TGTGCCAGCAACCGATATTCCGGGACAGGGGGTATCGAGCAGTACTTC.

This rearrangement joins TRBV12-3 or TRBV12-4 to TRBJ1-2, with D possibly being TRBD1 (6 bases). The CDR3 runs 13 residues. Trimming stripped 5 bases from V and 6 bases from J, with 13 bases between. In DNA, the CDR3 is TGTGCCAGCAGTCCCTCGCAGGGGAATGGCTACACCTTC. Amino acids: CASSPSQGNGYTF.

This clonotype has just one count. The gene calls are TRBV12-3 or TRBV12-4 and TRBJ1-3; the D gene is possibly TRBD1 (5 bases). The CDR3 totals 15 residues. Trimming took 5 bases from V and 0 from J, leaving 11 bases between them. The CDR3 DNA sequence: TGTGCCAGCAGTGGGGGACTGACCTCTGGAAACACCATATATTTT. The encoded protein is CASSGGLTSGNTIYF.

The CDR3 spells CASSYSGTNTEAFF. The CDR3 DNA sequence: TGTGCCAGCAGTTACTCAGGGACGAACACTGAAGCTTTCTTT. The V and J genes are TRBV6-5 and TRBJ1-1, with TRBD1 as a possible D gene (5 bases). V lost 0 bases to trimming and J lost 1 base, with 6 bases between them. CDR3 length equals 14 residues. The V gene's germline CDR1 is MNHEY and CDR2 SVGAGI.

This clonotype came up a few times. The CDR3 sequence: CASSQGGGAYEQYF. In nucleotides, the CDR3 is TGTGCCAGCAGCCAGGGCGGGGGGGCCTACGAGCAGTACTTC. The chain is built from TRBV5-4 and TRBJ2-7; TRBD2 matches 9 bases. In germline, CDR1 is SGHNT, CDR2 YYREEE (reference sequence). The junction had 4 bases not matched to a gene; V was cut back by 4 bases and J by 2 bases. The CDR3 has 14 residues.

The chain employs TRBV6-5 and TRBJ1-3; perhaps TRBD1 as D (5 bases). Looked up from germline, CDR1 is MNHEY and CDR2 is SVGAGI. Trimming left V 4 bases short and J 8 bases short, with 18 bases between. The length of the CDR3 is 15 residues. DNA for the CDR3: TGTGCCAGCAGTTTGGACCGGGACGGAAAGGACACCATATATTTT. Protein sequence: CASSLDRDGKDTIYF.